These 11 T cell receptor beta chains came from one sample sequenced in a study. TCRdb redid the calling of the RT-PCR reads with MiXCR, one entry per CDR3 protein. The table lists about 700,000 distinct CDR3 sequences, 13% to 15% of them singletons. Sequencing used memory CD4+ T cells from blood. The origin of the receptors is a female donor in good health, serving as a healthy control.

This clonotype was counted between two and nine times. This rearrangement joins TRBV7-9 to TRBJ2-7; 8 bases are a match to TRBD1. This CDR3 region has 14 residues. The trim removed 5 bases at V and 2 bases at J, leaving 5 bases unmatched. The V gene's germline CDR1 is SEHNR and CDR2 FQNEAQ (reference sequence). The CDR3 loop is CASSEGQGAYEQYF. The CDR3, as DNA: TGTGCCAGCAGCGAAGGACAGGGAGCCTACGAGCAGTACTTC.

CDR3 in DNA: TGTGCCAGCTCACGAGGGCTCTACTACGAGCAGTACTTC. Encoded protein: CASSRGLYYEQYF. The chain links TRBV6-5 to TRBJ2-7; tentative D call: TRBD2 (5 bases). The V end was cut by 8 bases, the J end by 3 bases, with 14 bases between. The CDR3 has 13 residues. CDR1 and CDR2 from the germline V gene are MNHEY and SVGAGI.

CDR3 in amino acids: CASGTDYRPQHF. The DNA for the CDR3 is TGTGCCAGTGGGACAGACTATCGGCCCCAGCATTTT. The chain combines TRBV19 with TRBJ1-5, with 7 bases fitting TRBD1. Germline lookup yields CDR1 LNHDA and CDR2 SQIVND (reference sequence). Trimming removed 8 bases from V and 9 bases from J; junction bases left unmatched: 7. CDR3 size: 12 residues.

The V gene is TRBV10-3, the J gene TRBJ1-1; D remains unclear. Germline values: CDR1 ENHRY, CDR2 SYGVKD. Between the trimmed V and J ends, which lost 9 bases and 1 base, there was a span of 12 bases. The CDR3 contains 13 residues. DNA of the CDR3: TGTGCCATAGAATCGACCGCGAACACTGAAGCTTTCTTT. This sequence encodes CAIESTANTEAFF.

In this sample, this clonotype turned up a few times. The genes are TRBV2 and TRBJ2-7; the match to TRBD1 covers 9 bases. In germline, CDR1 is SNHLY, CDR2 FYNNEI. Germline trimming cut 8 bases from V and 1 base from J; bases unmatched to any gene: 6. This CDR3 is 14 amino acids long. The CDR3, as DNA: TGTGCCAGCTCTGGACAGGGGCCGTCCTACGAGCAGTACTTC. Residues: CASSGQGPSYEQYF.

V is TRBV20-1 and J is TRBJ1-2, with D hard to call. CDR3 length equals 14 residues. Germline V gene lookup returns CDR1 DFQATT and CDR2 SNEGSKA (reference sequence). V was clipped by 4 bases and J by 4 bases, with 16 bases between them. CDR3 protein: CSAIVYLEGYGYTF. CDR3 nucleotide sequence: TGCAGTGCTATAGTATATTTGGAGGGCTATGGCTACACCTTC.

This clonotype was seen a few times. The V gene is TRBV15, the J gene TRBJ1-6; TRBD1 might be the D (5 bases). Germline lookup yields CDR1 LNHNV and CDR2 YYDKDF (reference sequence). V was clipped by 4 bases and J by 9 bases, with 10 bases between them. The CDR3 has 13 residues. The CDR3 DNA follows: TGTGCCACCAGCAAGGGGATGAGTTCACCCCTCCACTTT. This codes for CATSKGMSSPLHF.

V is TRBV20-1 and J is TRBJ1-4; D gene uncertain. V was trimmed by 0 bases and J by 8 bases, leaving 7 bases between them. Germline V gene data show CDR1 as DFQATT and CDR2 as SNEGSKA (reference sequence). The CDR3 is made up of 12 amino acids. CDR3 coding DNA: TGCAGTGCTAGAGATAGAAACGAAAAACTGTTTTTT. Translation: CSARDRNEKLFF.

The rearrangement uses TRBV15 and TRBJ2-2, with D maybe TRBD2 (6 bases). Germline lookup yields CDR1 LNHNV and CDR2 YYDKDF (reference sequence). The V end was cut by 5 bases, the J end by 7 bases, with 14 bases between. The CDR3 is 14 amino acids. DNA of the CDR3: TGTGCCACCAGCCCGATGCGGGGAAGCGGGGAGCTGTTTTTT. This encodes CATSPMRGSGELFF.

This clonotype was counted a few times. This rearrangement joins TRBV7-2 to TRBJ2-1, with TRBD1 identical over 8 bases. The CDR3 has 16 amino acids. The V gene end was trimmed by 0 bases and the J gene end by 5 bases; junction bases not matched to a gene: 6. Looked up from germline, CDR1 is SGHTA and CDR2 is FQGNSA. CDR3 in DNA: TGTGCCAGCAGCTTAGCCGGGACAGGACGGAACAATGAGCAGTTCTTC. Translating gives CASSLAGTGRNNEQFF.

CDR3 region: CASSYGGRSRYEQYF. Written as DNA, the CDR3 is TGTGCCAGCAGTTATGGAGGGAGGTCGAGGTACGAGCAGTACTTC. The rearrangement uses TRBV6-5 and TRBJ2-7; possible D gene TRBD2, 6 bases. The germline CDR1 and CDR2 sequences are MNHEY and SVGAGI. Between the trimmed V and J ends, which lost 3 bases and 4 bases, there was a span of 16 bases. The CDR3 covers 15 residues.